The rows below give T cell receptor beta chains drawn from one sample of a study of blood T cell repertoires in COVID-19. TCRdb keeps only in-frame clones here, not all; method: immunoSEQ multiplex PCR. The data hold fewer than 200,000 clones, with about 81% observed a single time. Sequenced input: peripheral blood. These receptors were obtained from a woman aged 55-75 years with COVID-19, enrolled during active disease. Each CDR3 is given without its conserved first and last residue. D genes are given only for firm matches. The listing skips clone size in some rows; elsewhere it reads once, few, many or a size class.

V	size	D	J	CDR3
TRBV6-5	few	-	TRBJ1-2	ASSYEAGANYGYT
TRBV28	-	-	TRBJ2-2	ASSFPIGELF
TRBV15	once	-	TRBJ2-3	ATSRVPGDITATDTQY
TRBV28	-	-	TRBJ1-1	ASTTWGRGNTEAF
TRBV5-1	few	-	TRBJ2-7	ASSLSGGAGEQY
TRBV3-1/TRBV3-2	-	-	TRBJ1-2	ASSQYAIANYGYT
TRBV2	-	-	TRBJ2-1	ASSERLDISEQF
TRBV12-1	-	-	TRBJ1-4	ASSWGPMEKLF
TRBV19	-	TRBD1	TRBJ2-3	ASSPYRAGGKTDTQY
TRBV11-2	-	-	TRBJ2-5	ASSLYRHGSQETQY
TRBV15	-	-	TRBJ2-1	ATSSSRRNNNEQF
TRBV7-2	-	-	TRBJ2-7	ASSLEGGREQY
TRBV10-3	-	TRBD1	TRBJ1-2	ATRGDRSYGYT
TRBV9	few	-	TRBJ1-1	ASSVATRGDEAF
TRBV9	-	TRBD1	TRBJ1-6	ASSEGTGSNSPLH
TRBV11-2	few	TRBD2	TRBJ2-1	ASSLGGRAIDEQF
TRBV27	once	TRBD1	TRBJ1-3	ASSRQGGNTIY
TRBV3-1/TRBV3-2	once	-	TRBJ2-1	ASSPRRGSSYNEQF
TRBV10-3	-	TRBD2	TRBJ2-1	ATGGTGTKDNEQF
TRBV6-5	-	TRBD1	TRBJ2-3	ASKGQGLSTDTQY
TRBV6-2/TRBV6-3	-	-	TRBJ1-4	ASSSPGLYYEKLF
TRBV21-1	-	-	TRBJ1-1	ASSTPAMNTEAF
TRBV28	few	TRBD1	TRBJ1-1	ASSSTRQGTEAF
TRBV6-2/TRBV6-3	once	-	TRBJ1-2	ASSDSGRGDYGYT
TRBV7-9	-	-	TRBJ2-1	ASSSTRNEQF
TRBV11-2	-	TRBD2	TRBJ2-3	ASSHKGLAASTDTQY
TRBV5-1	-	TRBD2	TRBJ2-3	ASSATLAGGTDTQY
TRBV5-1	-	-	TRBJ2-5	ASSLGSAGKETQY
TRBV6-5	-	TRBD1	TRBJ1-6	ASSSSGQGGSPLH
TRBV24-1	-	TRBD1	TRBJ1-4	ATSEGRQGYEKLF
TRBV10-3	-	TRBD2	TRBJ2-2	AISETSGGAGELF
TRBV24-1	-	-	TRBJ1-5	ATSLAGGNQPQH
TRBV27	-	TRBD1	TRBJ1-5	ASRQGSLSNQPQH
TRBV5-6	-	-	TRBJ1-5	ASSLVGGDQPQH
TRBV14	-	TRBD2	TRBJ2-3	ASSQGTGGPLDTQY
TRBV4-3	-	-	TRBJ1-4	ASSQGGGGNEKLF
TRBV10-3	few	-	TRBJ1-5	AISESAGAGQPQH
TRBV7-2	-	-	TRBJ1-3	ASCLRGTGNTIY
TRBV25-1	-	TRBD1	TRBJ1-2	ASSDPQGADYGYT
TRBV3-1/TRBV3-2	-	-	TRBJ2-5	ASPPTVRIGTQY
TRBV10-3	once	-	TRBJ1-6	AIRLDRSDSPLH
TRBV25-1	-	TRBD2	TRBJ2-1	ASSPGGPEQF
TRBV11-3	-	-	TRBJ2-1	ASSPAAAYNEQF
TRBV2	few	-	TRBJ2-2	ASKPGQNTGELF
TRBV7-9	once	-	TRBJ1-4	ASSIIAHGQEKLF
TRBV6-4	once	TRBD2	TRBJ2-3	ASSETSGSGHTQY
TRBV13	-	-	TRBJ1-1	ASSTRQFLGEAF
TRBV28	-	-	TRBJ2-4	ASSSPSRTLGNIQY
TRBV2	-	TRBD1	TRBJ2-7	ASSPLVQGADEQY
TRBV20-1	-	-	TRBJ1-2	SAPPPGYT
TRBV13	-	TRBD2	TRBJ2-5	ASSLRGGTQY
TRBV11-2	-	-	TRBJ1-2	ASSPGGGSYGYT
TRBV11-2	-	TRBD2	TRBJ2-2	ASSSLLAGGTGELF
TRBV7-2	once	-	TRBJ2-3	ASSRPTSDTQY